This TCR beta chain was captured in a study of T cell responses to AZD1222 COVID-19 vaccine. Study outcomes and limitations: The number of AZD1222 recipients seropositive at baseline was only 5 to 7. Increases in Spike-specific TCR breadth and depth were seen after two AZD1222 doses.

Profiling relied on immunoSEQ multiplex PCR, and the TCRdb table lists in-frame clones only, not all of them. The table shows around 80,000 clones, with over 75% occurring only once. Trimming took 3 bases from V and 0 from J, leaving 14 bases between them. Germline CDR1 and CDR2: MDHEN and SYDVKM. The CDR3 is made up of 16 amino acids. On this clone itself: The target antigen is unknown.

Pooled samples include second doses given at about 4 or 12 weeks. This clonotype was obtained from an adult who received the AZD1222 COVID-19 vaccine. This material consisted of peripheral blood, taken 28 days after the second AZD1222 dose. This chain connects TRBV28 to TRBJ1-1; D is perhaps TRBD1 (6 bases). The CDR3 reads CASSFLDRSMNTEAFF. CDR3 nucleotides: TGTGCCAGCAGTTTCTTGGACAGATCCATGAACACTGAAGCTTTCTTT.